This T cell receptor beta chain is from a study of shared clonotypes between healthy human individuals. Study conclusions and caveats: Deeper or shallower sequencing was expected to change how clonotypes are shared among donors.

On this clone: The antigen is not known.

Method: immunoSEQ multiplex PCR; TCRdb's copy keeps in-frame clones and lacks some. The repertoire holds about 660,000 clones, roughly 70% seen once, with over 1.5% in the top ten. J was trimmed by 3 bases and V by 3 bases; bases with no gene match: 7. Germline V lookup: CDR1 MNHNS, CDR2 SASEGT. CDR3 length: 17 amino acids. The chain has TRBV6-1 and TRBJ2-6; 8 bases are a match to TRBD2. The sample was memory CD4+ T cells sorted from blood. The sample's subset: CD45RA-negative fraction. The receptor comes from a woman in her twenties or thirties in good health. The CDR3 spells CASSDDGRAGGANVLTF. As DNA, the CDR3 is TGTGCCAGCAGTGATGACGGGAGGGCCGGTGGGGCCAACGTCCTGACTTTC.